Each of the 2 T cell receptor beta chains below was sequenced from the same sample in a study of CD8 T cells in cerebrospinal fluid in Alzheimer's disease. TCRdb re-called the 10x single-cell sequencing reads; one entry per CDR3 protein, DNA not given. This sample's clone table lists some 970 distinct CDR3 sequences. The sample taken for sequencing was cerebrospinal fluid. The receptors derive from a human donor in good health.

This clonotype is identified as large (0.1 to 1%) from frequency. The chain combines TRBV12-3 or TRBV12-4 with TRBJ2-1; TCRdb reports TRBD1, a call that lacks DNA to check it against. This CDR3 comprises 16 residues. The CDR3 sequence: CASSPGYFSSYNEQFF.

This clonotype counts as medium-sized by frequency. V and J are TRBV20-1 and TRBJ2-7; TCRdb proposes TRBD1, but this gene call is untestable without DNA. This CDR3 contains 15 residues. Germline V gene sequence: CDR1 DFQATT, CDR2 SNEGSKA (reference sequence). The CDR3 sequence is CSADGATGPRGEQYF.